This TCR beta chain is from a study of PD-L1 blockade in urothelial cancer. Across the whole study: Atezolizumab was started by patients in the mid-2010s at 1,200 mg intravenously every 3 weeks. Patients previously received 0 to 3 chemotherapy regimens.

Assay used: immunoSEQ multiplex PCR; TCRdb lists only in-frame clones, some missing. The table has some 120,000 clones, about 89% seen once. V lost 7 bases to trimming and J lost 3 bases, with 13 bases between them. Germline values: CDR1 MDHEN, CDR2 SYDVKM. The CDR3 totals 13 residues. Time point here: peripheral blood 6 weeks after treatment start. The V gene is TRBV28, the J gene TRBJ2-7; D might be TRBD1 (5 bases). This receptor was taken from a man aged 55 to 70 with urothelial cancer. This specimen was PBMCs, taken around atezolizumab (anti-PD-L1) treatment. The CDR3 bases are TGTGCCAGCAAAGAGACAGCGCTCTACGAGCAGTACTTC. Protein sequence: CASKETALYEQYF.